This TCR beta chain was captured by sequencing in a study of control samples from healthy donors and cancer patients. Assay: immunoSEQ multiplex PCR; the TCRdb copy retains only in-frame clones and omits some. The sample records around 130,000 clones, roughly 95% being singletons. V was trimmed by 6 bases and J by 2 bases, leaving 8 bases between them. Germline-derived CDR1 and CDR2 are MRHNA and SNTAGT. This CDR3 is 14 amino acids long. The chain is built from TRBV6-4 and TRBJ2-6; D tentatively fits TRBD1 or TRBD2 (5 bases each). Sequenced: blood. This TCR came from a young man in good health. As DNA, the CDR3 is TGTGCCAGCAGCCAGGGAGCTGGGGCCAACGTCCTGACTTTC. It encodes CASSQGAGANVLTF.